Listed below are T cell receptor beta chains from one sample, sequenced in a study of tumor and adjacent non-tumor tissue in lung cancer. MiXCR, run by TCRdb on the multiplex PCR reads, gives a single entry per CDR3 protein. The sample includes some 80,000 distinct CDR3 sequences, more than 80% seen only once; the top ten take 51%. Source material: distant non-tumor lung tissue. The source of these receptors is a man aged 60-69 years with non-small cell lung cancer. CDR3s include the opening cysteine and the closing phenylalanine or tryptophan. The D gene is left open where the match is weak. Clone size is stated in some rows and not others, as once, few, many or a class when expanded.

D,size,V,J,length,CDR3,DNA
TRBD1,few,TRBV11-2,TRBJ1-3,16,CASSLSQGATGNTIYF,TGTGCCAGCAGCTTAAGTCAGGGGGCGACTGGAAACACCATATATTTT
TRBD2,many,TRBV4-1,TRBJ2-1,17,CASSPLYLAGGYNEQFF,TGCGCCAGCAGCCCCTTGTATCTAGCGGGAGGGTACAATGAGCAGTTCTTC
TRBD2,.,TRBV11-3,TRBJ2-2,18,CASSSRGAGGYRSGKLFF,TGTGCCAGCAGCTCCCGGGGAGCGGGAGGATACAGATCTGGGAAGCTGTTTTTT
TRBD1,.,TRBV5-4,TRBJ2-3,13,CVSTGASTDTQYF,TGTGTCAGCACAGGGGCTAGCACAGATACGCAGTATTTT
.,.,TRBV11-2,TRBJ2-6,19,CTSSLVSKDRPYGVKVLTF,TGTACCAGCAGCTTAGTTTCAAAGGATAGGCCCTATGGGGTCAAAGTCCTGACTTTC
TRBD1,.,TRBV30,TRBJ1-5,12,CAWGQGAAPQHF,TGTGCCTGGGGACAGGGCGCGGCGCCCCAGCATTTT
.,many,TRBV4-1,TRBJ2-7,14,CASSQEEQSYEQYF,TGCGCCAGCAGCCAAGAAGAACAGTCCTACGAGCAGTACTTC
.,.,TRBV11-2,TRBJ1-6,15,CVSSSGGDNNSPLHF,TGTGTCAGCAGCTCAGGAGGTGACAATAATTCACCCCTCCACTTT
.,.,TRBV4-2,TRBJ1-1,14,CASSQGRETSKVFF,TGTGCCAGCAGCCAGGGACGGGAAACATCTAAAGTTTTCTTT
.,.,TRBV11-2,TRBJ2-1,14,CASSRVGGYDVQFF,TGTGCCAGCAGCCGGGTAGGAGGCTACGATGTGCAGTTCTTC
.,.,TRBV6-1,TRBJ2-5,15,CASSEQTNGGKTQYF,TGTGCCAGCAGTGAACAAACTAACGGGGGTAAGACCCAATACTTC
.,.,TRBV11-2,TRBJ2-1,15,CASSLDSSSYNNQFF,TGTGCCAGCAGCTTAGATAGTAGCTCCTACAATAATCAGTTCTTC
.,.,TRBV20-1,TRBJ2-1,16,CSARAMSRAEFNEQFF,TGCAGTGCTAGAGCGATGAGCCGGGCCGAGTTTAATGAGCAGTTCTTC
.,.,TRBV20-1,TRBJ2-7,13,CSAGPGGGGEQYF,TGCAGTGCCGGCCCAGGGGGAGGAGGCGAGCAGTACTTC
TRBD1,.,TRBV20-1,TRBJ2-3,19,CSANDGMTGLLTTNKPQYF,TGCAGTGCTAACGATGGGATGACAGGGCTACTGACTACAAATAAGCCCCAGTATTTT
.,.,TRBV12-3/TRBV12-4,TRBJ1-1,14,CASSPTHRATEAFF,TGTGCCAGCAGTCCCACACACCGGGCCACTGAAGCTTTCTTT
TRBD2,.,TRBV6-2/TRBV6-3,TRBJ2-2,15,CASSYSLADTGELFF,TGTGCCAGCAGTTACTCCCTAGCGGACACCGGGGAGTTGTTTTTT
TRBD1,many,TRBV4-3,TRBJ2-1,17,CASRLKAGTGVGNEQFF,TGCGCCAGCAGGCTTAAGGCAGGGACAGGGGTCGGGAATGAGCAGTTCTTC
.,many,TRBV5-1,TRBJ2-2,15,CASSLPLRGTGELFF,TGCGCCAGCAGCTTGCCTCTCCGGGGAACCGGGGAGCTGTTTTTT
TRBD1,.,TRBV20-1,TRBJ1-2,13,CSAMSRGSNGYTF,TGCAGTGCTATGTCCAGGGGGTCGAATGGCTACACCTTC
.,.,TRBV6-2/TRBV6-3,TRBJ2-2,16,CASDPPRERRTGELFF,TGTGCCAGCGATCCCCCCCGGGAGAGACGAACCGGGGAGCTGTTTTTT
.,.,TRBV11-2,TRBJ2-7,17,CASSLYERDVGIYEQYF,TGTGCCAGCAGCTTATACGAAAGGGACGTGGGAATCTACGAGCAGTACTTC
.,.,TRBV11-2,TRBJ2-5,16,CANSSTTGRPMETQYF,TGTGCCAACAGCTCCACAACGGGGCGGCCAATGGAGACCCAGTACTTC
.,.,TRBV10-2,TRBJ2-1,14,CATYGGGPYDVQFF,TGCGCCACCTATGGGGGCGGTCCCTACGATGTGCAGTTCTTC
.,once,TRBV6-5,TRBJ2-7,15,CASSYHRGGEYEQYF,TGTGCCAGCAGTTACCACCGGGGCGGGGAGTACGAGCAGTACTTC
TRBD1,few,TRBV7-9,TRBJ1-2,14,CASSFPQGTAGYTF,TGTGCCAGCAGCTTCCCACAGGGGACGGCTGGCTACACCTTC
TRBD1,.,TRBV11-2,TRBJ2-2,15,CASNSTGIITGKLLF,TGTGCCAGCAACTCGACAGGGATAATTACCGGGAAGCTGTTATTT
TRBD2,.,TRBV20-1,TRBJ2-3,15,CSASGRSKCTDMQYF,TGCAGTGCTAGCGGGAGGTCCAAATGCACAGATATGCAGTATTTT
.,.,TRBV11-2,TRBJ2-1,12,CASSLGFYEQFF,TGTGCCAGCAGTTTGGGTTTCTATGAGCAGTTCTTC
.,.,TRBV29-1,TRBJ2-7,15,CSLGGWGSLSAEQYF,TGCAGCCTTGGAGGGTGGGGCTCTCTCTCGGCCGAGCAGTACTTC
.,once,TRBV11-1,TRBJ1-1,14,CSSSFLACNTEAFF,TGTTCCAGCAGCTTTCTCGCGTGCAACACTGAAGCTTTCTTT
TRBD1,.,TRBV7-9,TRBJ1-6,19,CAGSLALRHGQGAYSPFHF,TGTGCCGGCAGCTTAGCCCTTCGCCATGGACAGGGGGCGTATTCACCCTTCCACTTT
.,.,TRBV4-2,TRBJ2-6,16,CASIQDGYSGAKVLTF,TGTGCAAGCATCCAAGATGGCTACTCTGGGGCCAAAGTCCTGACTTTC
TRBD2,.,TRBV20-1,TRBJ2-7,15,CSTASGTRCLREQYF,TGCAGTACTGCTTCCGGGACTAGATGTCTGAGGGAGCAGTATTTC
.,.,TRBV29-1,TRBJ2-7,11,CNVDGAYERYF,TGCAACGTTGACGGGGCCTACGAGCGGTACTTC
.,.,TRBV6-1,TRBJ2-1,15,CATSDAAGRHNEQFF,TGTGCCACCAGTGATGCTGCGGGACGTCACAATGAGCAGTTCTTC
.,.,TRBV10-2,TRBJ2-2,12,CASGEFSGELLF,TGCGCCAGCGGTGAGTTCTCCGGGGAGTTGCTTTTT
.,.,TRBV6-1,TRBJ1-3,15,CASQNGLYPGNTIYF,TGTGCCAGTCAAAACGGACTATACCCTGGAAACACCATATATTTT
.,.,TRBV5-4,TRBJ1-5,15,CVSSFFGGGNQPQHF,TGTGTCAGCAGCTTTTTTGGGGGAGGCAATCAGCCCCAGCATTTT
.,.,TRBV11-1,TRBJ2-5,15,CASRPFDKGKEIQYF,TGTGCCAGCAGACCCTTCGACAAGGGGAAAGAGATCCAGTACTTC
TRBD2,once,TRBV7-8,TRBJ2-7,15,CISTLAGGAPYEQYF,TGTATCAGCACCCTAGCGGGAGGCGCCCCCTACGAGCAGTACTTC
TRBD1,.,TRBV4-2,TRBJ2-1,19,CVSSHELVLNGGTGYEQFF,TGTGTCAGCAGCCATGAACTAGTTTTAAACGGGGGGACAGGGTATGAGCAGTTCTTC
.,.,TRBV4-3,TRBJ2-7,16,CASSQWGDMTVYEQYF,TGCGCCAGCAGCCAGTGGGGGGACATGACAGTTTACGAGCAGTACTTT
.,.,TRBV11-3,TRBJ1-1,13,CASSLERNTKAFF,TGTGCCAGCAGCTTAGAGAGGAACACTAAAGCTTTCTTT
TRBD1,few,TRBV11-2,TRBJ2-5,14,CASSSGQVQEIQYF,TGTGCTAGCAGCTCTGGACAGGTTCAAGAGATCCAGTACTTC
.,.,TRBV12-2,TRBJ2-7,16,CASRLAHRGRIYDQYF,TGTGCAAGTCGCTTAGCTCACAGGGGGCGAATCTACGACCAGTACTTC
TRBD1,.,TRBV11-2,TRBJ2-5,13,CANISTGEDTQYF,TGTGCCAACATTTCTACAGGGGAAGATACCCAGTACTTC
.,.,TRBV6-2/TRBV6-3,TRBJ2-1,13,CASSSDSYNEELF,TGTGCCAGCAGTTCGGACAGCTACAATGAGGAGTTGTTC
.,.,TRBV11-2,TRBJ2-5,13,CASSLRGQETRYF,TGTGCCAGCAGCTTACGGGGGCAAGAGACCCGGTATTTC
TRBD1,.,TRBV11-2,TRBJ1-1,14,CDCSSTGRGAEAFF,TGTGACTGCAGCTCGACAGGGAGAGGGGCTGAAGCTTTCTTT
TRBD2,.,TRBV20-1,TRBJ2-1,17,CSARTVIIGGAVNEHFF,TGCAGTGCTAGGACGGTTATTATCGGGGGGGCCGTAAATGAGCATTTCTTC
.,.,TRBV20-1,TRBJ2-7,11,CSAWTLYEQYF,TGCAGTGCCTGGACTCTCTACGAGCAGTACTTC
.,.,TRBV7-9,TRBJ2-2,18,CTSPLDTRRTRPTGELFF,TGTACCAGCCCACTTGATACGAGAAGGACTCGTCCCACCGGGGAGCTGTTTTTT
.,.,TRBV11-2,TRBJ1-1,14,CTSSSHGRQTETLF,TGTACCAGCAGCTCGCACGGACGGCAGACTGAAACTCTCTTT